The rows below give T cell receptor beta chains drawn from one sample of a study of blood T cells in healthy people across ages. TCRdb re-called the 5' RACE reads through MiXCR, storing one row per CDR3 protein. Among 1.5 million to 2 million distinct CDR3 sequences, about 49% were seen once, and the ten largest hold over 2%. The sample comprised blood. These receptors were taken from a middle-aged woman in good health. CDR3s include the opening cysteine and the closing phenylalanine or tryptophan. A D gene is named only where the DNA matches it firmly. Part of the rows lack a size; the others show once, few, many or a class for expanded clones.

clone size: -; V gene: TRBV28; D gene: TRBD1; J gene: TRBJ1-6; CDR3 DNA: TGTGCCAGCACCTTCGACAGGGGAGGTTCACCCCTCCACTTT; CDR3 protein: CASTFDRGGSPLHF
clone size: many; V gene: TRBV5-1; D gene: TRBD1; J gene: TRBJ2-7; CDR3 DNA: TGTGCCAGCAGTTTGAGGACAGGGCCCTACGAGCAGTACTTC; CDR3 protein: CASSLRTGPYEQYF
clone size: -; V gene: TRBV27; D gene: -; J gene: TRBJ2-6; CDR3 DNA: TGTGCCAGCAGTCCCCGGACCCCCGGGGCCAACGTCCTGACTTTC; CDR3 protein: CASSPRTPGANVLTF
clone size: -; V gene: TRBV19; D gene: -; J gene: TRBJ2-7; CDR3 DNA: TGTGCCAGTAGTATTACTAGTGCTGACGAGCAGTACTTC; CDR3 protein: CASSITSADEQYF
clone size: few; V gene: TRBV5-5; D gene: -; J gene: TRBJ2-1; CDR3 DNA: TGTGCCAGCAGCTCCGGGACCATGTACAATGAGCAGTTCTTC; CDR3 protein: CASSSGTMYNEQFF
clone size: once; V gene: TRBV5-1; D gene: -; J gene: TRBJ2-5; CDR3 DNA: TGCTCACGACCGGGGGAGACCCAGTACTTC; CDR3 protein: CSRPGETQYF
clone size: -; V gene: TRBV6-5; D gene: -; J gene: TRBJ2-1; CDR3 DNA: TGTGCCAGCAGTTACTCGTCAACAGGCCGCCTCCACAATGAGCAGTTCTTC; CDR3 protein: CASSYSSTGRLHNEQFF
clone size: -; V gene: TRBV20-1; D gene: -; J gene: TRBJ2-3; CDR3 DNA: TGCAGTGCTAGCAGGGCTGGAGACACAGATACGCAGTATTTT; CDR3 protein: CSASRAGDTDTQYF
clone size: -; V gene: TRBV12-3/TRBV12-4; D gene: -; J gene: TRBJ1-5; CDR3 DNA: TGTGCCAGCACCTTGTGGCGGAAAAATCAGCCCCAGCATTTT; CDR3 protein: CASTLWRKNQPQHF
clone size: many; V gene: TRBV4-2; D gene: -; J gene: TRBJ2-1; CDR3 DNA: TGTGCCAGCAGCCAAGGGCTAGATTACAATGAGCAGTTCTTC; CDR3 protein: CASSQGLDYNEQFF
clone size: few; V gene: TRBV6-1; D gene: -; J gene: TRBJ2-1; CDR3 DNA: TGTGCCAGCAGGGACCCAGGGGTCGGGTCTTCCTCGGATGAGCAGTTCTTC; CDR3 protein: CASRDPGVGSSSDEQFF
clone size: few; V gene: TRBV20-1; D gene: -; J gene: TRBJ1-4; CDR3 DNA: TGCAGTGCTAGATCCGCAACTAATGAAAAACTGTTTTTT; CDR3 protein: CSARSATNEKLFF
clone size: -; V gene: TRBV7-8; D gene: TRBD2; J gene: TRBJ2-5; CDR3 DNA: TGTGCCAGCAGCCGGGAATGGGGGGGTCGCGCAGAGACCCAGTACTTC; CDR3 protein: CASSREWGGRAETQYF
clone size: once; V gene: TRBV3-1; D gene: -; J gene: TRBJ2-1; CDR3 DNA: TGTGCCAGCAGCCAAGAGGCGTACAATGAGCAGTTCTTC; CDR3 protein: CASSQEAYNEQFF
clone size: -; V gene: TRBV6-5; D gene: TRBD1; J gene: TRBJ1-1; CDR3 DNA: TGTGCCAGCAGTTACTCGCCGGGACAGATGAACACTGAAGCTTTCTTT; CDR3 protein: CASSYSPGQMNTEAFF
clone size: few; V gene: TRBV6-5; D gene: -; J gene: TRBJ1-2; CDR3 DNA: TGTGCCTGCTGGACGATGAACTATGGCTACACCTTC; CDR3 protein: CACWTMNYGYTF
clone size: few; V gene: TRBV6-5; D gene: TRBD1; J gene: TRBJ1-5; CDR3 DNA: TGTGCCAGCAGTTACTCTTACAGGGGATTGGGCAATCAGCCCCAGCATTTT; CDR3 protein: CASSYSYRGLGNQPQHF